One and the same sample provided the 11 T cell receptor beta chains below, sequenced in a study of Graves' ophthalmopathy and Graves' hyperthyroidism (dated by TCRdb to the late 2010s). The sequencer listed for this sample is Illumina HiSeq 2000. For repertoire sequencing, TCR beta CDR3 regions were amplified from RNA transcripts. The first round of RT-PCR was done with HTBI primers and the Qiagen OneStep RT-PCR kit, and was followed by a second round of multiplex PCR, then size selection and purification. The public reads were quality trimmed at Q25 with fastp and then assembled into clones with MiXCR by TCRdb, keeping productive beta chains. A single entry per CDR3 protein holds the most common genes and DNA from its merged rows. The table for this sample lists hundreds of thousands of distinct CDR3 sequences; 22% of them were counted only once. The ten largest clonotypes hold approximately 6.9% of the sample.

Sequenced input: peripheral blood. The receptors were gathered from a young woman with stable Graves' hyperthyroidism. Some clones in this sample may be carry-over from other donors' samples. Donor details come from another sample of the same person, matched by shared clones.

In its sample, this clonotype was seen a few times. The J gene is TRBJ2-7, the V gene TRBV19; D might be TRBD1 or TRBD2, each matching 5 bases. The CDR3 length is 14 residues. V was clipped by 1 base and J by 6 bases, with 13 bases between them. CDR1 is LNHDA and CDR2 is SQIVND in the germline V gene (reference sequence). The CDR3 loop is CASSIAARESEQYF. The DNA of the CDR3 is TGTGCCAGTAGTATAGCGGCCAGGGAGTCCGAGCAGTACTTC.

This clonotype was counted ten times or more. The V call is TRBV6-1, the J call TRBJ1-1; D gene ambiguous. Germline assignment: CDR1 MNHNS and CDR2 SASEGT. The CDR3 sequence is 14 residues long. V was cut by 7 bases and J by 2 bases, with 14 bases left in between. The CDR3 DNA reads TGTGCCAGCATGTGGTCAGTCGATAACACTGAAGCTTTCTTT. Its protein product is CASMWSVDNTEAFF.

V gene TRBV5-1 combines with J gene TRBJ2-5, with TRBD2 identical over 9 bases. V was pared by 0 bases and J by 2 bases, with 5 bases of the junction left unmatched. CDR1 is SGHRS and CDR2 is YFSETQ in the germline V gene. The CDR3 extends over 16 amino acids. CDR3 coding DNA: TGCGCCAGCAGCTTGGCTGGCGGGAGGGTTCAAGAGACCCAGTACTTC. This gives the protein CASSLAGGRVQETQYF.

This clonotype was counted at least ten times. This rearrangement joins TRBV12-3 or TRBV12-4 to TRBJ1-5; 8 nucleotides agree with TRBD1. The CDR3 totals 15 residues. With 5 bases clipped from V and 7 bases from J, the junction kept 10 bases outside the gene matches. The CDR3 spells CASSIDGTGGQPQHF. CDR3 bases: TGTGCCAGCAGTATCGACGGGACAGGCGGCCAGCCCCAGCATTTT.

The table lists this clonotype with a few counts. One base away lies a much larger clone, so this may be a sequencing read error. This chain connects TRBV20-1 to TRBJ2-5, with 11 bases matching TRBD2. The CDR3 is 13 residues long. In germline, CDR1 is DFQATT, CDR2 SNEGSKA (reference sequence). This CDR3 is CSARTSGPQTRYF. The CDR3 bases are TGCAGTGCCCGGACTAGCGGGCCCCAGACCCGGTACTTC.

This clonotype was recorded at least ten times. The chain combines TRBV20-1 with TRBJ1-1; D is undetermined. Trimming took 2 bases from V and 0 from J, leaving 10 bases between them. The CDR3 has 14 residues. CDR1 DFQATT and CDR2 SNEGSKA come from the germline V gene (reference sequence). The CDR3 protein is CSARNPILNTEAFF. As DNA, the CDR3 is TGCAGTGCTAGAAACCCGATCTTGAACACTGAAGCTTTCTTT.

Worth noting for this clonotype: Its ends do not fully match the called genes, so a read error is possible. The CDR3 nucleotides read TGTGCCAGCAGGGAGGGGAGTAGGCACACCGGGGGGCTGTTTTTT. It yields the protein CASREGSRHTGGLFF. The rearrangement links TRBV28 to TRBJ2-2; tentatively, D is TRBD2 (6 bases). Germline V gene lookup returns CDR1 MDHEN and CDR2 SYDVKM. The CDR3 is 15 residues long.

Ten or more counts support this clonotype. The J gene is TRBJ1-1, the V gene TRBV30; a weak D match, TRBD1 (5 bases). The germline V gene encodes CDR1 GTSNPN and CDR2 SVGIG (reference sequence). The CDR3 loop spans 12 amino acids. V was shortened by 4 bases and J by 1 base, with 7 bases between the two germline ends. DNA for the CDR3: TGTGCCTGGATGGACAAGAACACTGAAGCTTTCTTT. Translation gives CAWMDKNTEAFF.

This clonotype was seen at least ten times. The chain is built from TRBV30 and TRBJ2-4; D possibly matches TRBD1 or TRBD2 (5 bases each). Trimming shortened V by 5 bases and J by 6 bases, and 14 bases separated the two germline ends. The CDR3 runs 13 residues. Germline loops: CDR1 GTSNPN, CDR2 SVGIG (reference sequence). CDR3 loop: CAWERGRGNIQYF. The CDR3 coding sequence is TGTGCCTGGGAACGGGGACGGGGAAACATTCAGTACTTC.

This clonotype was seen at least ten times. J is TRBJ1-5 and V is TRBV6-1, with 9 nucleotides matching TRBD1. In germline, CDR1 is MNHNS, CDR2 SASEGT. This CDR3 is built from 16 residues. With 2 bases clipped from V and 2 bases from J, the junction kept 4 bases outside the gene matches. CDR3 sequence reads: CASSEWRTGGNQPQHF. The CDR3 region has the DNA TGTGCCAGCAGTGAATGGCGGACAGGGGGCAATCAGCCCCAGCATTTT.

This clonotype has ten or more counts. The chain couples TRBV12-3 or TRBV12-4 to TRBJ2-2, with D perhaps matching TRBD1 (6 bases). The CDR3 has 15 residues. Trimming pared 10 bases from V and 3 bases from J, leaving 18 bases between. CDR3 nucleotide sequence: TGTGCCACAAGACCCGGACAGAGACACACCGGGGAGCTGTTTTTT. Residues: CATRPGQRHTGELFF.